Listed below are T cell receptor beta chains from one sample, sequenced in a study of identical twins. TCRdb reprocessed the 5' RACE reads with MiXCR, giving one entry per CDR3 protein. The sample comprises 600,000 to 700,000 distinct CDR3 sequences, around 21% of which are singletons, and about 4.3% rests with the top ten. Another study also made use of these data, one on T cells expressing NK-cell markers.

The material sequenced was PBMCs. The receptors here all came from a young woman in good health. Both conserved end residues are part of each CDR3. The D gene is left open where the match is weak. Clone size is given for some rows only: seen once, a few or many times, or a class if the clone is expanded.

j_gene | v_gene | abundance | d_gene | CDR3nt | CDR3aa
TRBJ2-2 | TRBV20-1 | few | . | TGCAGTGCTAGCCTCGGGGGCTCGAACACCGGGGAGCTGTTTTTT | CSASLGGSNTGELFF
TRBJ2-5 | TRBV10-3 | few | . | TGTGCCATCATGGGGAACCAAGAGACCCAGTACTTC | CAIMGNQETQYF
TRBJ2-7 | TRBV6-5 | . | . | TGTGCCAGCAGTTACGCACAGACCTACGAGCAGTACTTC | CASSYAQTYEQYF
TRBJ2-7 | TRBV3-1 | . | . | TGTGCCAGCAGCGAAGCCCAGTCCTCCTACGAGCAGTACTTC | CASSEAQSSYEQYF
TRBJ2-3 | TRBV15 | . | . | TGTGCCACCAGTCCCGGCGGGACTAGCACAGATACGCAGTATTTT | CATSPGGTSTDTQYF
TRBJ2-7 | TRBV7-9 | many | . | TGCGCCAGCAGCTTGGCGGGGAGCCCCTACGAGCAGTACTTC | CASSLAGSPYEQYF
TRBJ2-7 | TRBV20-1 | . | . | TGCAGTGCCGGGAACCGAGGGGGGGTCTACGAGCAGTACTTC | CSAGNRGGVYEQYF
TRBJ2-1 | TRBV20-1 | . | TRBD2 | TGCACTGGGGGACTAGCGGGAATCAATGAGCAGTTCTTC | CTGGLAGINEQFF
TRBJ2-3 | TRBV10-3 | few | . | TGTGCCACCGGCGAGGGGGGAACAGATACGCAGTATTTT | CATGEGGTDTQYF
TRBJ1-2 | TRBV12-3/TRBV12-4 | . | . | TGTGCCAGCAGCGCCACAGGGAACTATGGCTACACCTTC | CASSATGNYGYTF
TRBJ2-1 | TRBV7-2 | few | TRBD2 | TGTGCCAGCAGACGAACTAGCGGTACGAGGAATGAGCAGTTCTTC | CASRRTSGTRNEQFF
TRBJ2-7 | TRBV4-3 | few | TRBD1 | TGCGCCAGCAGCCAGGACAGGCTCTCCTACGAGCAGTACTTC | CASSQDRLSYEQYF
TRBJ2-7 | TRBV20-1 | . | TRBD2 | TGCAGTGCTAGGTCGACTAGCGGGTCCTCCTACGAGCAGTACTTC | CSARSTSGSSYEQYF
TRBJ2-6 | TRBV20-1 | . | . | TGCAGTGCAATACAGGGATCTGGGGCCAACGTCCTGACTTTC | CSAIQGSGANVLTF
TRBJ2-3 | TRBV5-1 | . | . | TGCGCCAGCAGCTTTACTCTGGGTGCCTCAGATACGCAGTATTTT | CASSFTLGASDTQYF
TRBJ2-1 | TRBV4-3 | . | TRBD1 | TGCGCCAGCAGCCAGCTTCTGGGGACAGACAACAATGAGCAGTTCTTC | CASSQLLGTDNNEQFF
TRBJ1-5 | TRBV27 | few | . | TGTGCCAGCAGTTTATATGGGGCCAATCAGCCCCAGCATTTT | CASSLYGANQPQHF
TRBJ2-7 | TRBV7-6 | . | . | TGTGCCAGCAGCCCCATATTTGGGGCAGGGGACGAGCAGTACTTC | CASSPIFGAGDEQYF
TRBJ1-1 | TRBV12-3/TRBV12-4 | many | . | TGTGCCAGCAGTTTAAGCGGGAAGGCTTTCTTT | CASSLSGKAFF
TRBJ2-7 | TRBV5-1 | once | TRBD2 | TGCGCCAGCAGCTTGGCGGGGACTAGCGGGACTCCTCGATACTTC | CASSLAGTSGTPRYF
TRBJ2-1 | TRBV5-1 | . | . | TGCGCCAGCAGCTTGGATGCGAGAAAGCAGTTCTTC | CASSLDARKQFF
TRBJ2-2 | TRBV7-3 | . | TRBD1 | TGTGCCAGCAGCAAGACAGGGGCCGGGGAGCTGTTTTTT | CASSKTGAGELFF
TRBJ2-1 | TRBV29-1 | . | . | TGCAGCGCCGTTGCCAGGGCTGGCTACAATGAGCAGTTCTTC | CSAVARAGYNEQFF
TRBJ2-1 | TRBV12-3/TRBV12-4 | . | . | TGTGCCAGCAGTTTAGGCGGGAACGGTAATGAGCAGTTCTTC | CASSLGGNGNEQFF
TRBJ2-1 | TRBV4-3 | . | . | TGCGCCAGCAGCCAAGAAATGGCCCTCAATGAGCAGTTCTTC | CASSQEMALNEQFF
TRBJ2-7 | TRBV15 | . | . | TGTGCCACCAGCAGAGACCTCGAGGGCTCCGAGCAGTACTTC | CATSRDLEGSEQYF
TRBJ2-3 | TRBV4-1 | many | . | TGCGCCAGCAGCCTATCGGACAGCACAGATACGCAGTATTTT | CASSLSDSTDTQYF
TRBJ1-5 | TRBV20-1 | . | TRBD1 | TGCAGTGCTACACAGGGGAATCTCGATCAGCCCCAGCATTTT | CSATQGNLDQPQHF